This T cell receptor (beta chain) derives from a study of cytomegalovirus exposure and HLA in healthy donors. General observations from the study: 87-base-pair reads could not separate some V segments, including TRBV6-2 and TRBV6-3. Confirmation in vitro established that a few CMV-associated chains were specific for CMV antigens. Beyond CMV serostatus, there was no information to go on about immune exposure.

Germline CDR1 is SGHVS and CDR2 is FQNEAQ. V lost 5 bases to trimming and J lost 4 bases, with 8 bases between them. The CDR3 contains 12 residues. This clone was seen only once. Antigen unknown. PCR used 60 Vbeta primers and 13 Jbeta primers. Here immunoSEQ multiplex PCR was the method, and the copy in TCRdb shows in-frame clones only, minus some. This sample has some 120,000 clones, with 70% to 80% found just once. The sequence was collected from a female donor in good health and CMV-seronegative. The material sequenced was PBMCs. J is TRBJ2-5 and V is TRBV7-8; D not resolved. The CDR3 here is CASSQRSETQYF. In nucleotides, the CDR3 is TGTGCCAGCAGCCAGAGGTCAGAGACCCAGTACTTC.